This T cell receptor (beta chain) was identified in a study of vaccination and CD4 T cells after COVID-19. Study summary: Convalescent individuals numbered four females and six males, two being Hispanic.

Remarks on this clonotype: Its antigen remains unidentified.

The treatment here: roughly ten-day PBMC culture with coronavirus spike peptide pools or control peptides (ViraFEST assay). Via ViraFEST, peptide pools expanded antigen-specific T cells before TCR sequencing. Researchers used the Oncomine TCR Beta short-read assay to sequence DNA from cultured CD4+ T cells. Genomic DNA was drawn out of CD4+ T cells grown in culture. In TCRdb, the PCR reads were re-called with MiXCR into one record per CDR3 protein. In the table there are approximately 11,000 distinct CDR3 sequences, roughly 46% of which are singletons. The trim removed 10 bases at V and 10 bases at J, leaving 10 bases unmatched. The CDR3 runs to 13 residues.

The clonotype was recovered from a human donor who had recovered from COVID-19. Input material: CD4+ T cells from blood, cultured in vitro. This rearrangement joins TRBV12-3 or TRBV12-4 to TRBJ1-6, with 7 bases fitting TRBD1. CDR3 loop: CATRGGGNSPLHF. CDR3 nucleotide sequence: TGTGCCACCCGAGGAGGGGGCAACTCACCCCTCCACTTT.